This entry concerns a single T cell receptor (beta chain). This sample was taken from a study of T cell changes during pregnancy in multiple sclerosis. CDR1 MGHRA and CDR2 YSYEKL come from the germline V gene. This CDR3 contains 14 residues. V trimming: 4 bases; J trimming: 2 bases; junction bases outside the gene matches: 2. Clones were sequenced by immunoSEQ multiplex PCR, and TCRdb holds only the in-frame ones, with some missing. The sample contains about 110,000 clones, around 92% of which appear only once. This receptor was obtained from a female donor with multiple sclerosis, enrolled in a pregnancy study. The V gene is TRBV4-1, the J gene TRBJ2-7; 10 bases are shared with TRBD1. This sample comprised peripheral blood, obtained after pregnancy. The CDR3 protein is CASSPGTGAYEQYF. In DNA, the CDR3 is TGCGCCAGCAGCCCCGGGACAGGGGCCTACGAGCAGTACTTC.